This TCR beta chain was sequenced during a study of CD8+ T cells in alopecia areata (dated by TCRdb to the late 2010s). About the study as a whole: The treated patients took part in an open-label pilot trial in which moderate-to-severe alopecia areata was treated with oral tofacitinib at 5 to 10 mg twice daily. Tofacitinib was administered for 6 to 18 months, and 6 months of follow-up off drug were then conducted to assess delayed response and recurrence. Disease severity in treated patients was measured with the SALT score, which quantifies the percentage of affected scalp surface area. In both human patients and the C3H/HeJ mouse model, the study applied high-throughput TCRbeta sequencing to look at T cell clonal expansion in alopecia areata. On the human side, TCRbeta sequencing was run on scalp tissue and on sorted CD4+ and CD8+ peripheral blood T cells from healthy controls and from alopecia areata patients with either patchy or totalis/universalis disease. Tofacitinib-treated patients had biopsies at baseline and at 4 and 24 weeks of treatment, with a later scalp biopsy in several patients. Scalp clonality was compared across normal scalp (n=4), patchy alopecia areata scalp (n=8), and alopecia totalis/universalis scalp (n=8). RNA came from the PAXgene miRNA kit for fixed scalp, the miRNeasy kit for PBMCs, and the RNeasy kit for mouse skin. TCRbeta CDR3 regions were amplified by immunoSEQ multiplex PCR with 35 Vbeta forward and 13 Jbeta reverse primers. Paper-wide results and their limitations: Higher clonality and more expanded CD8+ clones were observed in lesional scalp than in normal scalp, particularly in alopecia totalis/universalis, a finding suggestive of antigenic drive. Unlike mouse skin, which is dominated by gammadelta T cells, normal human skin has resident alphabeta T cells that are also sequenced, and this complicates analysis of the scalp TCR repertoire. Shared TCR sequences between patients were less evident than in mice, which may be partly attributable to HLA diversity in the patient population. Many expanded lesional clones persisted in scalp and blood during tofacitinib treatment, which may partly explain relapse after stopping treatment. The treated cohort was small, with a single nonresponder, so links between baseline CD8+ expansion and response need larger studies. Scalp clonality and the number of expanded CD8+ clones among the top 100 scalp clones were significantly decreased by tofacitinib.

In regard to this clone: The antigen it binds to is not known. Base qualities were left out, and no much larger clone turns up one base away.

The germline V gene (reference sequence) gives CDR1 as MNHNY and CDR2 as SVGAGI. Trimming takes 10 bases off V and 5 bases off J; junction bases not matched to a gene: 4. The CDR3 spans 13 residues, from the cysteine through the phenylalanine. The DNA shown is the 39-base CDR3, in frame from base 1. Preparation of the library involved the immunoSEQ multiplex PCR assay. RNA was extracted from all samples and reverse transcribed into cDNA as template for TCR sequencing. SuperScript III was used for first-strand cDNA synthesis, primed with a 2:1 mix of oligo-dT and random hexamers. A synthetic immune receptor repertoire was used to assess amplification bias, and residual bias was removed computationally. The original pipeline was this. Raw reads were preprocessed for error removal, and CDR3 was defined according to IMGT conventions as running from the conserved cysteine to phenylalanine. Clonality was computed as 1 minus the Shannon entropy, with the entropy normalized by log2 of the number of productive unique TCRs. Whether scalp clones were CD4 or CD8 was inferred by matching scalp TCRbeta sequences against CD4 and CD8 repertoires sorted from blood. TCRdb holds this immuneACCESS table with in-frame rearrangements only. Some clones are missing; in checked studies, unresolved V genes explain under half, and the rest has no known cause. V, J and clone size derive from that table, while D and trimming were established from the DNA sequence. The sample yields about 120,000 clones; 58% were counted once. Together, the top ten hold under 35% of the sample.

The intended sense of this specimen's time point label: around 4 weeks on oral tofacitinib. The treatment or condition label of this sample denotes: oral pan-JAK inhibitor, 5-10 mg twice daily. From alopecia areata patients, peripheral blood was collected along with lesional scalp punch biopsies. After PBMCs were isolated by density centrifugation and stained for CD3, CD4 and CD8, a FACSAria was used to sort CD4+ and CD8+ T cells. The rearrangement joined TRBV6-6 to TRBJ2-1; TRBD2 fits 11 bases in the junction. The source was CD8+ T cells sorted from blood, collected at week 4, from a patient treated with tofacitinib. The TCR originated in a human donor with alopecia areata. The nucleotides are TGTGCCACCCTTAGCGGGGGGGACAATGAGCAGTTCTTC. Its protein reads: CATLSGGDNEQFF.